The 14 T cell receptor beta chains given below trace back to one sample, sequenced in a study of cytomegalovirus exposure and HLA in healthy donors. PCR was performed using 60 Vbeta and 13 Jbeta primers. Libraries were prepared by immunoSEQ multiplex PCR; TCRdb keeps only in-frame clonotypes and omits some of them. The sample shows some 100,000 clones, roughly 80% of them seen only once. Material: PBMCs. The source is a girl aged 2-10 years in good health and CMV-seropositive.

The chain has TRBV5-1 and TRBJ1-5; 12 bases align to TRBD1. This CDR3 spans 18 amino acids. Germline CDR1 is SGHRS and CDR2 is YFSETQ. The J segment lost 2 bases and the V segment lost 1 base, leaving 7 bases of the junction unmatched. Written as DNA, the CDR3 is TGCGCCAGCAGCTTGAGGGACAGGGGGCTGAGCGGCAATCAGCCCCAGCATTTT. Translation gives CASSLRDRGLSGNQPQHF.

V gene TRBV10-2 combines with J gene TRBJ1-5; a possible D gene is TRBD1 (6 bases). The germline gives CDR1 WSHSY, CDR2 SAAADI. Trimming removed 6 bases at V and 0 bases at J, with 12 bases between. The CDR3 totals 15 residues. DNA of the CDR3: TGCGCCAGCAGCCCGACAGGCAATAGCAATCAGCCCCAGCATTTT. Translated: CASSPTGNSNQPQHF.

The chain recombines TRBV6-5 with TRBJ2-7; 9 bases are shared with TRBD1. V shed 7 bases, J shed 3 bases, and the junction held 4 bases outside the gene matches. This CDR3 region has 13 residues. Germline V lookup: CDR1 MNHEY, CDR2 SVGAGI. CDR3 sequence (DNA): TGTGCCAGCACAGGGACAGGGATCTACGAGCAGTACTTC. As protein: CASTGTGIYEQYF.

This sequence joins TRBV28 and TRBJ1-1; 11 bases line up with TRBD1. This CDR3 region has 15 residues. Germline V gene sequence: CDR1 MDHEN, CDR2 SYDVKM. V lost 6 bases and J lost 5; bases outside the gene matches: 8. The CDR3 nucleotides are TGTGCCAGCAGCAGCGGACAGGGGGCGCGGACTGAAGCTTTCTTT. Translated, it gives CASSSGQGARTEAFF.

The CDR3 reads CASKPTNGKLFF. CDR3 DNA sequence: TGTGCCAGCAAGCCTACTAATGGGAAACTGTTTTTT. The chain recombines TRBV6-5 with TRBJ1-4; D gene ambiguous. V shed 7 bases and J shed 11 bases, with 14 bases lying between them. The CDR3 has 12 amino acids. Germline CDR1 is MNHEY and CDR2 is SVGAGI.

In its sample, this clone was seen a few times. The chain uses TRBV19 and TRBJ2-3, with D possibly matching TRBD2 (6 bases). Germline V gene lookup returns CDR1 LNHDA and CDR2 SQIVND (reference sequence). Trimming removed 5 bases at V and 2 bases at J, with 14 bases between. CDR3 length: 15 residues. The CDR3 DNA sequence: TGTGCCAGTAGTTCCTACCCGGGGGACACAGATACGCAGTATTTT. Translation gives CASSSYPGDTDTQYF.

This clone has a single count. The rearrangement uses TRBV23-1 and TRBJ2-1; 7 bases map to TRBD1. TRBV23-1 is classed as an ORF, of uncertain function. V dropped 3 bases and J dropped 6; count of bases not matched to a gene: 2. This CDR3 comprises 13 residues. CDR3: CASSQGQSNEQFF. As DNA, the CDR3 is TGCGCCAGCAGTCAGGGACAGAGCAATGAGCAGTTCTTC.

The chain employs TRBV29-1 and TRBJ2-1; the match to TRBD2 covers 12 bases. This CDR3 is 17 amino acids long. Unmatched junction bases numbered 13, after V lost 5 bases and J lost 5 bases. Germline lookup yields CDR1 SQVTM and CDR2 ANQGSEA. The CDR3 is CSVYLPLLAGGNNEQFF. DNA of the CDR3: TGCAGCGTTTATCTCCCTCTACTAGCGGGAGGCAACAATGAGCAGTTCTTC.

This clone has just a few counts. The CDR3 nucleotides are TGTGCCTTCCAGCTTTTTCAGGGGTTTAATGAAAAACTGTTTTTT. It yields the protein CAFQLFQGFNEKLFF. The J gene is TRBJ1-4, the V gene TRBV30; D possibly corresponds to TRBD1 (6 bases). V gave up 7 bases and J gave up 4 bases, with 19 bases separating them. Germline V gene lookup returns CDR1 GTSNPN and CDR2 SVGIG (reference sequence). There are 15 residues in the CDR3.

This chain connects TRBV6-1 to TRBJ2-7; no definite D call. Germline values: CDR1 MNHNS, CDR2 SASEGT. Trimming pared 2 bases from V and 9 bases from J, leaving 8 bases between. This CDR3 comprises 11 residues. The CDR3: CASSELLGQYF. The DNA for the CDR3 is TGTGCCAGCAGTGAATTGCTAGGGCAGTACTTC.

In DNA form, the CDR3 reads TGTGCCAGCTCACCCAGCACCGGGGAGCTGTTTTTT. Translating it yields CASSPSTGELFF. The V gene is TRBV18, the J gene TRBJ2-2; D gene unclear. CDR1 is KGHSH and CDR2 is LQKENI in the germline V gene. CDR3 length: 12 amino acids. Trimming cost V 3 bases and J 4 bases, with 3 bases left between them. Filled out from reference TRBV18 and TRBJ2-2, the complete variable domain reads NAGVMQNPRHLVRRRGQEARLRCSPMKGHSHVYWYRQLPEEGLKFMVYLQKENIIDESGMPKERFSAEFPKEGPSILRIQQVVRGDSAAYFCASSPSTGELFFGEGSRLTVL.

The chain recombines TRBV28 with TRBJ2-7, with 8 bases identical to TRBD2. This CDR3 contains 19 residues. Germline CDR1 and CDR2: MDHEN and SYDVKM. Unmatched junction bases numbered 23, after V lost 6 bases and J lost 4 bases. CDR3 sequence reads: CASRPPAGVGGGFTYEQYF. The CDR3 DNA sequence: TGTGCCAGCAGGCCCCCAGCGGGAGTTGGGGGGGGGTTCACTTACGAGCAGTACTTC.

The chain uses TRBV29-1 and TRBJ1-4; 7 bases line up with TRBD1. The V gene's germline CDR1 is SQVTM and CDR2 ANQGSEA. The CDR3 runs 14 residues. With 7 bases clipped from V and 0 bases from J, the junction kept 5 bases outside the gene matches. The CDR3: CSATGDPTNEKLFF. The CDR3 bases are TGCAGCGCAACAGGGGATCCAACTAATGAAAAACTGTTTTTT.

V gene TRBV4-1 combines with J gene TRBJ1-5, with 7 bases matching TRBD1. This CDR3 has 16 amino acids. The V and J ends lost 4 bases and 5 bases, in that order; junction bases with no gene match: 11. Per germline, CDR1 MGHRA and CDR2 YSYEKL. CDR3 sequence: CASSPSTGKVDQPQHF. The CDR3 DNA reads TGCGCCAGCAGCCCCTCGACAGGGAAGGTGGATCAGCCCCAGCATTTT.